What follows are 17 T cell receptor beta chains derived from one specimen sequenced in a study of CD4+ T cells in melanoma. The method was immunoSEQ multiplex PCR; TCRdb's version includes in-frame clones alone and lacks a portion of them. The table lists about 10,000 clones, around 79% of them singletons. The sequenced sample was cells from a culture (not recorded whether cultured in vitro). The receptors here all came from a human donor with melanoma.

The chain carries TRBV10-3 and TRBJ2-7; no firm D call. Per germline, CDR1 ENHRY and CDR2 SYGVKD. The CDR3 extends over 13 amino acids. Trimming cost V 5 bases and J 11 bases, with 19 bases left between them. The CDR3 DNA is TGTGCCATCAGTAACGCGCAGGCGCTTGGGGAGTACTTC. It is translated as CAISNAQALGEYF.

This clone is a singleton in its sample. This chain joins TRBV4-1 and TRBJ1-1, with D possibly TRBD1 on 5 matching bases. The ends were cut back, 0 bases at V and 3 bases at J, with 20 bases in the middle. Germline V gene sequence: CDR1 MGHRA, CDR2 YSYEKL. The CDR3 totals 18 residues. The CDR3 DNA reads as TGCGCCAGCAGCCAAGATGTGCCGGGACCGAGTGAGGACACTGAAGCTTTCTTT. Translation gives CASSQDVPGPSEDTEAFF.

The CDR3 loop reads CASSPRASGAREQFF. DNA of the CDR3: TGTGCCAGCAGCCCCAGGGCTAGCGGGGCCCGTGAGCAGTTCTTC. This chain joins TRBV7-3 and TRBJ2-1; 9 bases agree with TRBD2. CDR3 size: 15 residues. Trimming at V came to 5 bases and at J to 9 bases, leaving 11 bases not matched to a gene. Germline V gene data show CDR1 as SGHTA and CDR2 as FQGTGA.

V gene TRBV9 combines with J gene TRBJ2-2; 10 nucleotides match TRBD2. CDR1 is SGDLS and CDR2 is YYNGEE in the germline V gene. Trimming at V came to 3 bases and at J to 1 base, leaving 3 bases not matched to a gene. The CDR3 has 16 amino acids. The CDR3 sequence: CASSARLAGNTGELFF. CDR3 nucleotide sequence: TGTGCCAGCAGCGCCCGACTAGCGGGGAACACCGGGGAGCTGTTTTTT. The entire variable domain, with the rest obtained from reference TRBV9 and TRBJ2-2, is as follows: DSGVTQTPKHLITATGQRVTLRCSPRSGDLSVYWYQQSLDQGLQFLIQYYNGEERAKGNILERFSAQQFPDLHSELNLSSLELGDSALYFCASSARLAGNTGELFFGEGSRLTVL.

J is TRBJ2-7 and V is TRBV7-8; D gene unclear. V lost 1 base to trimming and J lost 3 bases, with 7 bases between them. Germline V gene data show CDR1 as SGHVS and CDR2 as FQNEAQ. This CDR3 contains 13 residues. CDR3 residues: CASSLGFGYEQYF. CDR3 coding DNA: TGTGCCAGCAGCTTAGGTTTTGGCTACGAGCAGTACTTC.

This clone was picked up a small number of times. The chain links TRBV5-1 to TRBJ1-1; TRBD1 might be the D (6 bases). Trimming removed 2 bases from V and 1 base from J, with 9 bases in between. The CDR3 extends over 14 amino acids. Germline V gives CDR1 SGHRS, CDR2 YFSETQ. As DNA, the CDR3 is TGCGCCAGCAGCTTTACAGGGACGAACACTGAAGCTTTCTTT. Translated, it gives CASSFTGTNTEAFF.

In its sample, this clone was seen once. One end of the junction is discordant with germline, which a read error may explain. V gene TRBV3-1 (or the pseudogene TRBV3-2) combines with J gene TRBJ2-7; D ambiguous. CDR1 is LGHDT and CDR2 is YNNKEL in the germline V gene (reference sequence). The CDR3 length is 12 residues. CDR3 residues: CDSSHSSYEQYF. The CDR3 bases are TGTGACAGCAGTCACAGCTCCTACGAGCAGTACTTC.

This clone was counted between two and nine times. The junction departs from germline at one end; a sequencing error may be responsible. The J gene is TRBJ2-6, the V gene TRBV5-1; D gene ambiguous. The germline CDR1 and CDR2 sequences are SGHRS and YFSETQ. The CDR3 has 14 amino acids. This CDR3 is CASTLGSGANVLTF. CDR3 DNA sequence: TGCGCCAGCACCTTGGGGTCTGGGGCCAACGTCCTGACTTTC.

There are a few counts of this clone. This chain uses TRBV5-4 with TRBJ2-5; no reliable D call. The CDR3 covers 13 residues. The V end lost 0 bases, the J end lost 2 bases, and 5 bases lay between the germline ends. Germline V gene data show CDR1 as SGHNT and CDR2 as YYREEE (reference sequence). The DNA for the CDR3 is TGTGCCAGCAGCTTGGCCTTACAAGAGACCCAGTACTTC. Protein sequence: CASSLALQETQYF. Drawing the rest from reference TRBV5-4 and TRBJ2-5, the complete variable domain is ETGVTQSPTHLIKTRGQQVTLRCSSQSGHNTVSWYQQALGQGPQFIFQYYREEENGRGNFPPRFSGLQFPNYSSELNVNALELDDSALYLCASSLALQETQYFGPGTRLLVL.

This clone was counted once. The chain employs TRBV5-1 and TRBJ2-2; a possible D gene is TRBD2 (5 bases). This CDR3 region has 15 residues. In germline, CDR1 is SGHRS, CDR2 YFSETQ. Trimming removed 0 bases at V and 2 bases at J, with 8 bases between. For the CDR3, the DNA is TGCGCCAGCAGCTTGGGAGGGTCAAACACCGGGGAGCTGTTTTTT. Its protein is CASSLGGSNTGELFF.

J is TRBJ2-1 and V is TRBV9, with 10 bases fitting TRBD1. The CDR3 has 16 amino acids. Germline loops: CDR1 SGDLS, CDR2 YYNGEE. V shed 3 bases, J shed 10 bases, and the junction held 13 bases outside the gene matches. CDR3 amino acids: CASSGHRDRGEREQFF. CDR3 nucleotide sequence: TGTGCCAGCAGCGGACACCGGGACAGGGGAGAGAGGGAGCAGTTCTTC. The entire variable domain, with the rest obtained from reference TRBV9 and TRBJ2-1, is as follows: DSGVTQTPKHLITATGQRVTLRCSPRSGDLSVYWYQQSLDQGLQFLIQYYNGEERAKGNILERFSAQQFPDLHSELNLSSLELGDSALYFCASSGHRDRGEREQFFGPGTRLTVL.

This chain uses TRBV9 with TRBJ1-4; tentatively, D is TRBD1 (5 bases). V was shortened by 5 bases and J by 8 bases, with 10 bases between the two germline ends. The length of the CDR3 is 12 residues. The germline V gene encodes CDR1 SGDLS and CDR2 YYNGEE. In DNA form, the CDR3 reads TGTGCCAGCAGTCGGGACGGGGAAAAACTGTTTTTT. This translates into CASSRDGEKLFF. The variable domain in full, completed from reference TRBV9 and TRBJ1-4, reads DSGVTQTPKHLITATGQRVTLRCSPRSGDLSVYWYQQSLDQGLQFLIQYYNGEERAKGNILERFSAQQFPDLHSELNLSSLELGDSALYFCASSRDGEKLFFGSGTQLSVL.

There are a few counts of this clone. The V gene is TRBV5-1, the J gene TRBJ2-7; TRBD1 agrees at 8 bases. The V gene's germline CDR1 is SGHRS and CDR2 YFSETQ. The ends lost 1 base at V and 3 bases at J; junction bases unmatched: 6. CDR3 size: 15 residues. The DNA of the CDR3 is TGCGCCAGCAGCTTGACGGCAGGGGGCGGCTACGAGCAGTACTTC. Protein: CASSLTAGGGYEQYF. Full variable domain (outside the CDR3, taken from reference TRBV5-1 and TRBJ2-7): KAGVTQTPRYLIKTRGQQVTLSCSPISGHRSVSWYQQTPGQGLQFLFEYFSETQRNKGNFPGRFSGRQFSNSRSEMNVSTLELGDSALYLCASSLTAGGGYEQYFGPGTRLTVT.

The V and J genes are TRBV6-2 or TRBV6-3 and TRBJ2-1; 9 positions agree with TRBD2. The CDR3 covers 15 residues. Germline CDR1 and CDR2: MNHEY and SVGEGT. With V trimmed by 4 bases and J by 3 bases, 4 bases remained unmatched. The CDR3, as DNA: TGTGCCAGCAGTTTAGCGGGGGCCATCTACAATGAGCAGTTCTTC. Its translation is CASSLAGAIYNEQFF.

The gene calls are TRBV5-5 and TRBJ1-1; D is ambiguous. Trimming removed 3 bases from V and 3 bases from J, with 9 bases in between. Germline values: CDR1 SGHKS, CDR2 YYEKEE (reference sequence). There are 13 residues in the CDR3. The CDR3 loop reads CASSSQRDTEAFF. The CDR3 coding sequence is TGTGCCAGCAGCTCGCAGAGAGACACTGAAGCTTTCTTT.

This sequence joins TRBV20-1 and TRBJ2-2; 9 nucleotides align to TRBD2. The ends lost 3 bases at V and 3 bases at J; junction bases unmatched: 5. CDR1 is DFQATT and CDR2 is SNEGSKA in the germline V gene (reference sequence). CDR3 length: 15 residues. CDR3 sequence (DNA): TGCAGTGCTAGTCGCGGGGGGGCGTACACCGGGGAGCTGTTTTTT. This encodes CSASRGGAYTGELFF.

This chain uses TRBV27 with TRBJ2-7; 7 nucleotides agree with TRBD1. Trimming removed 6 bases from V and 3 bases from J; junction bases left unmatched: 11. Per the germline V gene, CDR1 is MNHEY and CDR2 is SMNVEV (reference sequence). This CDR3 has 15 amino acids. The CDR3: CASSRSGQVNYEQYF. The CDR3 coding sequence is TGTGCCAGCAGCCGATCCGGACAGGTCAACTACGAGCAGTACTTC.